The entry below describes one T cell receptor beta chain. Its antigen remains unidentified. This entry comes from a study of cytomegalovirus exposure and HLA in healthy donors. General study results and limits: For presence/absence analyses, sequencing depth was assumed to be roughly uniform across donors. Productive status was seen about 90% or about 30% of the time for most TCR beta V segments in an earlier analysis.

Trimming stripped 0 bases from V and 3 bases from J, with 11 bases between. CDR1 and CDR2 from the germline V gene are SGDLS and YYNGEE. This CDR3 is 15 amino acids long. Primers for the PCR totalled 60 Vbeta and 13 Jbeta. Method: immunoSEQ multiplex PCR; TCRdb's copy keeps in-frame clones and lacks some. This table holds roughly 100,000 clones, approximately 77% found once. This rearrangement joins TRBV9 to TRBJ2-3; tentative D call: TRBD2 (6 bases). The source material was PBMCs. The receptor was derived from a human donor in good health. CDR3 in amino acids: CASSVEGLQTDTQYF. DNA of the CDR3: TGTGCCAGCAGCGTAGAGGGACTTCAGACAGATACGCAGTATTTT.